This TCR beta chain was sequenced in a study of control samples from healthy donors and cancer patients. The trim removed 0 bases at V and 7 bases at J, leaving 7 bases unmatched. CDR3 length: 15 residues. Germline CDR1 SGDLS, CDR2 YYNGEE. This clone was observed a few times. Using immunoSEQ multiplex PCR, the repertoire was profiled, and TCRdb retains in-frame clones only, with some absent. The sample contains around 95,000 clones, around four fifths of which appear only once. The V call is TRBV9, the J call TRBJ1-2; 9 bases agree with TRBD1. Sequencing input: blood. The clonotype was recovered from a young man in good health. This CDR3 reads CASSVGQGDSLGYTF. As DNA, the CDR3 is TGTGCCAGCAGCGTAGGACAGGGGGACTCGCTTGGCTACACCTTC.